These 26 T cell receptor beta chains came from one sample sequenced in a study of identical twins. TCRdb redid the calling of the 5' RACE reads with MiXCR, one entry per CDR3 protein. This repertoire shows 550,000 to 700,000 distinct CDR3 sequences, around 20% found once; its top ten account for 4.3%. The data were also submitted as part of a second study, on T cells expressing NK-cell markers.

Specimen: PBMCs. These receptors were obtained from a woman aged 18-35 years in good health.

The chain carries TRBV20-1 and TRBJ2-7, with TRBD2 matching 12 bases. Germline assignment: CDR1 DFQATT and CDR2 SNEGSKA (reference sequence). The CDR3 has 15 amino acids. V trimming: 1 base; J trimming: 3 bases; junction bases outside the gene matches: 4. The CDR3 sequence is CSARGLAGGRYEQYF. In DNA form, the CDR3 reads TGCAGTGCTAGAGGTCTAGCGGGGGGGCGCTACGAGCAGTACTTC.

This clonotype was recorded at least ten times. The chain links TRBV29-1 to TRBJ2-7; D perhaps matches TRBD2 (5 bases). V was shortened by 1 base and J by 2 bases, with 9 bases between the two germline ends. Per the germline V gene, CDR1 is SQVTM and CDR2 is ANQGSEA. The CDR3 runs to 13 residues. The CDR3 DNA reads TGCAGCGTTGAAGTGAGGGATACCTACGAGCAGTACTTC. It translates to CSVEVRDTYEQYF.

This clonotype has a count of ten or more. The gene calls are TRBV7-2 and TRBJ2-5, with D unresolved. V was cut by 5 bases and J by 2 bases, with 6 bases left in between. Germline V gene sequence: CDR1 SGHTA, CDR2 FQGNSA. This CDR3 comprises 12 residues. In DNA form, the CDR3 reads TGTGCCAGCAGCAGACTTCAAGAGACCCAGTACTTC. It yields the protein CASSRLQETQYF.

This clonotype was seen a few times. The CDR3 DNA is TGTGCCAGCAGTGCCCGGGGGCGCCTGAGGGAGACCCAGTACTTC. This sequence encodes CASSARGRLRETQYF. The V call is TRBV12-3 or TRBV12-4, the J call TRBJ2-5; perhaps D is TRBD1 or TRBD2 (6 bases each). Trimming removed 5 bases from V and 5 bases from J, with 18 bases in between. The CDR3 totals 15 residues.

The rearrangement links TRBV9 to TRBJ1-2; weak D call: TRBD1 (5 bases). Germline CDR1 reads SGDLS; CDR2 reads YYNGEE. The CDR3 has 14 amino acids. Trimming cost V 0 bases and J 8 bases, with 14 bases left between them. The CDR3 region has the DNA TGTGCCAGCAGCGTAGATCTGGGGCCGGAAGGCTACACCTTC. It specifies CASSVDLGPEGYTF.

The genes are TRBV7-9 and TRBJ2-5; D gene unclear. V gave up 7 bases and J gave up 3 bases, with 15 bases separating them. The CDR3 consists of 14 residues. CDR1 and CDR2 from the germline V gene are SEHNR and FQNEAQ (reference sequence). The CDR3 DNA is TGTGCCAGCATGAACCGGACGGAGAAAGAGACCCAGTACTTC. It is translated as CASMNRTEKETQYF.

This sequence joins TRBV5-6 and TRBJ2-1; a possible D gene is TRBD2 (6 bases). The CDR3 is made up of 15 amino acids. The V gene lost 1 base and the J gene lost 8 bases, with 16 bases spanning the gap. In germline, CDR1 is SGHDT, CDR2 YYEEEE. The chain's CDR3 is CASSLRFRWGDEQFF. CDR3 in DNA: TGTGCCAGCAGCTTGCGCTTCCGGTGGGGGGATGAGCAGTTCTTC.

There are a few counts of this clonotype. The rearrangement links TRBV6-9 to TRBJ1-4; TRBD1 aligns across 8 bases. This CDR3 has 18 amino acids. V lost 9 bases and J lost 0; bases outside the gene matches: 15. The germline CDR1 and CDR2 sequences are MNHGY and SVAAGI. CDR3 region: CARQKQLDRAATNEKLFF. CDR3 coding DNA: TGTGCCAGACAGAAGCAGTTGGACAGGGCCGCAACTAATGAAAAACTGTTTTTT.

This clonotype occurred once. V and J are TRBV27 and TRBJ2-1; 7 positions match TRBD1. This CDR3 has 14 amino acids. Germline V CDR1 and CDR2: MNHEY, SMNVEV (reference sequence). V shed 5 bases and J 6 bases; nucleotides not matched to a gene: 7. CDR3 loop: CASSRYRGRNEQFF. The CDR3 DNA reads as TGTGCCAGCAGTAGATACAGGGGCCGCAATGAGCAGTTCTTC.

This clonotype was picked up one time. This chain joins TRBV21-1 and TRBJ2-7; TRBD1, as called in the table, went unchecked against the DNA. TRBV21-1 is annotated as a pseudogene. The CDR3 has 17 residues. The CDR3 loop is CASSKGKRTGSGYEQYF. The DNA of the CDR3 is TGTGCCAGCAGCAAAGGTAAACGGACAGGGTCGGGCTACGAGCAGTACTTC.

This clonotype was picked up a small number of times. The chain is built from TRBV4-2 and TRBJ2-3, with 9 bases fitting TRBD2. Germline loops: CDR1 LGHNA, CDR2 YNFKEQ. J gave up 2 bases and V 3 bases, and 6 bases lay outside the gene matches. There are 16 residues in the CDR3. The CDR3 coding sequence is TGTGCCAGCAGCCAGGTAGCGGGGGATCCCACAGATACGCAGTATTTT. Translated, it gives CASSQVAGDPTDTQYF.

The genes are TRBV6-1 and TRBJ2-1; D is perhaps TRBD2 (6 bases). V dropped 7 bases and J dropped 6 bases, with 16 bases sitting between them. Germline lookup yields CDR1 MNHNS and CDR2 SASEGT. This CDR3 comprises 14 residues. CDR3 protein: CASKSGGGSNEQFF. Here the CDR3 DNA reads TGTGCCAGCAAATCCGGGGGTGGAAGCAATGAGCAGTTCTTC.

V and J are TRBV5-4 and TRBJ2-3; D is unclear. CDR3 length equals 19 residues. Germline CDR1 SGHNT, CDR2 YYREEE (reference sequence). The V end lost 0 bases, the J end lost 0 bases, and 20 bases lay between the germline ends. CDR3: CASSLAPGSRTTSTDTQYF. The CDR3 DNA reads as TGTGCCAGCAGCTTGGCCCCCGGTTCCCGCACTACTAGCACAGATACGCAGTATTTT.

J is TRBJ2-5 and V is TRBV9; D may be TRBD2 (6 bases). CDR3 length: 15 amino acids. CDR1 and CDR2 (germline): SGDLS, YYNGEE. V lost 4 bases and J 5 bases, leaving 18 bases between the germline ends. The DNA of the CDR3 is TGTGCCAGCAGCCCTCATAGCGGAAAGGACGAGACCCAGTACTTC. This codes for CASSPHSGKDETQYF.

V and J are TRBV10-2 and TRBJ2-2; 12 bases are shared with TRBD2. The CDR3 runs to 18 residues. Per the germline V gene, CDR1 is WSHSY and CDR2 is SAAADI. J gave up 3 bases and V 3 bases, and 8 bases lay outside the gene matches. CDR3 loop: CASSETLRLAGDTGELFF. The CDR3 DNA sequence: TGCGCCAGCAGTGAAACCCTAAGACTAGCGGGAGACACCGGGGAGCTGTTTTTT.

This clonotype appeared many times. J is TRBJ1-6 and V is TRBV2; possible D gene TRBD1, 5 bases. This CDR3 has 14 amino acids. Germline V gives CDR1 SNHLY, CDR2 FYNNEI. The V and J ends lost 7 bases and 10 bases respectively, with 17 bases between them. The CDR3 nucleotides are TGTGCCAGCATGCCGGGGCCTGTTTGGTCACCCCTCCACTTT. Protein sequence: CASMPGPVWSPLHF.

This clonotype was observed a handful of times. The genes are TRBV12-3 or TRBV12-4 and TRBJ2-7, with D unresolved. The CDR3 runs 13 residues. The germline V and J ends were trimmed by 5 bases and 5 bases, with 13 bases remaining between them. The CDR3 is CASSTERRNEQYF. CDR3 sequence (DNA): TGTGCCAGCAGTACTGAGCGTCGAAACGAGCAGTACTTC.

CDR3 sequence (DNA): TGCAGTGCTAGAGATAGGAGTAAGGGGGGCATTCAGTACTTC. Translating it yields CSARDRSKGGIQYF. The chain links TRBV20-1 to TRBJ2-4; the D gene could be TRBD1 or TRBD2 (6 bases each). Between the trimmed V and J ends, which lost 0 bases and 9 bases, there was a span of 15 bases. Germline V gene lookup returns CDR1 DFQATT and CDR2 SNEGSKA (reference sequence). This CDR3 contains 14 residues.

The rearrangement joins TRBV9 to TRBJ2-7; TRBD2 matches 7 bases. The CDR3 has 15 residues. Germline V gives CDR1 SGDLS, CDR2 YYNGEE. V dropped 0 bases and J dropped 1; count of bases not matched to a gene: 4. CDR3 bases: TGTGCCAGCAGCGTAGGCGGGAGAGCGTCCTACGAGCAGTACTTC. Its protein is CASSVGGRASYEQYF.

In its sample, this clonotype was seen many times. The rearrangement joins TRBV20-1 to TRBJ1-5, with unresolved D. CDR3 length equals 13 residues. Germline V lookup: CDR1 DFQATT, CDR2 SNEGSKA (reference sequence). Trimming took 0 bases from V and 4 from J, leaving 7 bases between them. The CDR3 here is CSARESANQPQHF. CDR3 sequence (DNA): TGCAGTGCTAGAGAGTCGGCTAATCAGCCCCAGCATTTT.

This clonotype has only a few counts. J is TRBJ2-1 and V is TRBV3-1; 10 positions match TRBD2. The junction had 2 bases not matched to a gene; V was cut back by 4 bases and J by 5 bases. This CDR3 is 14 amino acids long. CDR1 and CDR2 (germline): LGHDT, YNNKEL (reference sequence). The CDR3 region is CASSPLAGHNEQFF. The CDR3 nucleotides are TGTGCCAGCAGCCCACTAGCGGGGCACAATGAGCAGTTCTTC.

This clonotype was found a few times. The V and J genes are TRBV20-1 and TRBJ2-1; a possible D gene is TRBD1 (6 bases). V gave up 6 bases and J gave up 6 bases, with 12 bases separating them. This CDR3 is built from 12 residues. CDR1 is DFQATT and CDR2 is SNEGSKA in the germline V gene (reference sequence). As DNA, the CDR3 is TGCAGTGCCCACAGGGATGGCAATGAGCAGTTCTTC. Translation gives CSAHRDGNEQFF.

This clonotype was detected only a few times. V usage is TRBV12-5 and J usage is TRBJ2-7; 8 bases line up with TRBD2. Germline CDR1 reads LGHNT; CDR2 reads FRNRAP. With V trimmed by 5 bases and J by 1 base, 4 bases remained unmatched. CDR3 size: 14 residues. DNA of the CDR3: TGTGCTAGTGGTCTTAGCGGGGCGTCCTACGAGCAGTACTTC. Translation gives CASGLSGASYEQYF. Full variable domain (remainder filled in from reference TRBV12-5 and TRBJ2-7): DARVTQTPRHKVTEMGQEVTMRCQPILGHNTVFWYRQTMMQGLELLAYFRNRAPLDDSGMPKDRFSAEMPDATLATLKIQPSEPRDSAVYFCASGLSGASYEQYFGPGTRLTVT.

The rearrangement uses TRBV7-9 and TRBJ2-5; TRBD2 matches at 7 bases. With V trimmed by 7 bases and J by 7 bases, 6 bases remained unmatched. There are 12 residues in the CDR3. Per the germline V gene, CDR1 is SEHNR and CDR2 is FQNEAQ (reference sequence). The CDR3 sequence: CASTLAEGTQYF. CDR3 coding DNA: TGTGCCAGCACCCTAGCGGAGGGGACCCAGTACTTC.

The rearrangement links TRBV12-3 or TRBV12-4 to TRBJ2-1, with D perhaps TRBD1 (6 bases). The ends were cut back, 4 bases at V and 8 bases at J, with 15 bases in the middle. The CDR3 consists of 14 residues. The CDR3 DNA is TGTGCCAGCAGTTGGGGGCAGCTAGGAGATGAGCAGTTCTTC. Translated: CASSWGQLGDEQFF.

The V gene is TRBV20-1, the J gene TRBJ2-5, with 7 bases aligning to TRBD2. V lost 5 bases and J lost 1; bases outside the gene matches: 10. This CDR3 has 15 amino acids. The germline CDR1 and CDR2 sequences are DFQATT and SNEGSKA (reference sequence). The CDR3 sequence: CSASGSGVRQETQYF. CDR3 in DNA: TGCAGTGCTTCGGGGAGCGGGGTGCGCCAAGAGACCCAGTACTTC.